The 15 T cell receptor beta chains below all came from one sample that was sequenced in a study of blood T cells in healthy people across ages. The second PCR ran about 6 to 12 cycles with a sample-barcoded 5' primer and J-beta primers. TCRdb called the 5' RACE reads again in MiXCR, with one record for every CDR3 protein. The table has roughly 1.5 million distinct CDR3 sequences, roughly 43% seen once; the top ten hold 4%. The sample consisted of blood. These receptor sequences come from a young woman in good health.

This clonotype was observed a few times. V and J are TRBV5-8 and TRBJ1-2; D gene unclear. Trimming took 4 bases from V and 7 from J, leaving 17 bases between them. CDR3 length equals 14 residues. Germline V gene sequence: CDR1 SGHTS, CDR2 YDEGEE. The CDR3 sequence: CASSGWDASRGYTF. CDR3 bases: TGTGCCAGCAGCGGCTGGGATGCGTCCCGTGGCTACACCTTC.

The rearrangement joins TRBV20-1 to TRBJ2-5; D is unresolved. The length of the CDR3 is 11 residues. Trimming pared 6 bases from V and 5 bases from J, leaving 10 bases between. Germline loops: CDR1 DFQATT, CDR2 SNEGSKA (reference sequence). The CDR3 coding sequence is TGCAGTGCCCATCAACCCGAGACCCAGTACTTC. Its protein is CSAHQPETQYF.

This chain links TRBV9 with TRBJ2-7; D may be TRBD1 or TRBD2 (6 bases each). The CDR3 is 15 residues long. Germline V gene sequence: CDR1 SGDLS, CDR2 YYNGEE. V was pared by 6 bases and J by 1 base, with 17 bases between. CDR3 bases: TGTGCCAGCACCCCTGGGGGGCTAGGGTCCTACGAGCAGTACTTC. Protein sequence: CASTPGGLGSYEQYF.

The V and J genes are TRBV11-2 and TRBJ1-2; D uncertain. Trimming removed 4 bases from V and 1 base from J, with 7 bases in between. This CDR3 is built from 13 residues. The germline V gene encodes CDR1 SGHAT and CDR2 FQNNGV. The CDR3 loop reads CASSSDLNYGYTF. DNA for the CDR3: TGTGCCAGCAGCTCGGACCTTAACTATGGCTACACCTTC. The full variable domain, its missing parts supplied by reference TRBV11-2 and TRBJ1-2, is EAGVAQSPRYKIIEKRQSVAFWCNPISGHATLYWYQQILGQGPKLLIQFQNNGVVDDSQLPKDRFSAERLKGVDSTLKIQPAKLEDSAVYLCASSSDLNYGYTFGSGTRLTVV.

This clonotype was seen a handful of times. This chain uses TRBV4-3 with TRBJ2-3; a possible D gene is TRBD1 (6 bases). V was trimmed by 4 bases and J by 4 bases, leaving 18 bases between them. The CDR3 runs 16 residues. CDR1 and CDR2 (germline): LGHNA, YSLEER. The CDR3, as DNA: TGCGCCAGCAGCCGCCGCCCAGGGGTTGAGGCAGATACGCAGTATTTT. Translated: CASSRRPGVEADTQYF.

The V and J genes are TRBV15 and TRBJ2-5, with 8 bases fitting TRBD2. This CDR3 has 17 residues. From germline, CDR1 is LNHNV and CDR2 YYDKDF (reference sequence). The V gene end was trimmed by 0 bases and the J gene end by 1 base; junction bases not matched to a gene: 7. The CDR3 is CATSRDRSSGTQETQYF. The CDR3 bases are TGTGCCACCAGCAGAGATCGTAGTAGCGGGACCCAAGAGACCCAGTACTTC.

The genes are TRBV11-3 and TRBJ2-1; D may match TRBD1 or TRBD2 (5 bases each). The DNA end lines up better with TRBJ2-7; the J call may be wrong. The germline CDR1 and CDR2 sequences are SGHNT and YENEEA. This CDR3 region has 17 residues. Here the CDR3 reads CASSLEGTAVGYNEQYF. CDR3 DNA sequence: TGTGCCAGCAGCTTAGAGGGGACGGCAGTCGGGTACAATGAGCAGTACTTC.

This sequence joins TRBV20-1 and TRBJ2-1, with 10 bases matching TRBD2. Germline CDR1 reads DFQATT; CDR2 reads SNEGSKA (reference sequence). With 5 bases clipped from V and 8 bases from J, the junction kept 15 bases outside the gene matches. There are 16 residues in the CDR3. The CDR3 region has the DNA TGCAGTGCTTCGCACGGACTAGCGGTGTCTGGGCATGAGCAGTTCTTC. Residues: CSASHGLAVSGHEQFF.

This clonotype has just a few counts. The rearrangement links TRBV25-1 to TRBJ1-1; no clear D gene. Per the germline V gene, CDR1 is MGHDK and CDR2 is SYGVNS. Between the trimmed V and J ends, which lost 1 base and 1 base, there was a span of 7 bases. This CDR3 region has 14 residues. CDR3 in amino acids: CASSESPGNTEAFF. CDR3 sequence (DNA): TGTGCCAGCAGTGAATCCCCCGGGAACACTGAAGCTTTCTTT.

The genes are TRBV28 and TRBJ2-3; D is perhaps TRBD2 (5 bases). V lost 3 bases, J lost 7 bases, and 8 bases lay in between. The CDR3 is 12 residues long. The germline V gene encodes CDR1 MDHEN and CDR2 SYDVKM. CDR3 region: CASSFGGHTQYF. The CDR3 DNA follows: TGTGCCAGCAGTTTCGGAGGCCATACGCAGTATTTT.

The V call is TRBV27, the J call TRBJ2-1, with TRBD2 matching 9 bases. The V gene end was trimmed by 2 bases and the J gene end by 7 bases; junction bases not matched to a gene: 9. CDR1 and CDR2 from the germline V gene are MNHEY and SMNVEV (reference sequence). The CDR3 is made up of 16 amino acids. The CDR3: CASSLAGGLTLNEQFF. The CDR3 DNA reads TGTGCCAGCAGTTTAGCGGGGGGGCTGACCTTGAATGAGCAGTTCTTC.

The sample holds a few counts of this clonotype. The V and J genes are TRBV14 and TRBJ2-1, with D possibly matching TRBD2 (6 bases). Germline CDR1 reads SGHDN; CDR2 reads FVKESK. The CDR3 spans 12 residues. V dropped 3 bases and J dropped 9 bases, with 9 bases sitting between them. The CDR3 spells CASSHTSSEQFF. CDR3 nucleotides: TGTGCCAGCAGCCATACTAGCAGTGAGCAGTTCTTC.

This clonotype was detected a few times. The CDR3 bases are TGTGCCAGCAGGCAGGACTCCTACAATGAGCAGTACTTC. Its protein is CASRQDSYNEQYF. The chain carries TRBV7-2 and TRBJ2-1, with D perhaps matching TRBD2 (5 bases). Gene TRBJ2-7 matches the end of the DNA better, so the J call may be wrong. This CDR3 has 13 residues. In germline, CDR1 is SGHTA, CDR2 FQGNSA.

This clonotype has a handful of counts. The chain links TRBV6-5 to TRBJ2-2; 8 positions agree with TRBD1. Looked up from germline, CDR1 is MNHEY and CDR2 is SVGAGI. This CDR3 has 15 amino acids. Trimming removed 7 bases from V and 5 bases from J; junction bases left unmatched: 9. This CDR3 reads CASNLGQGRTGELFF. The CDR3 coding sequence is TGTGCCAGCAATCTAGGACAGGGTCGGACCGGGGAGCTGTTTTTT.

This clonotype was found a few times. The chain joins TRBV4-1 to TRBJ2-7, with TRBD1 matching 11 bases. This CDR3 spans 15 amino acids. V trimming: 3 bases; J trimming: 3 bases; junction bases outside the gene matches: 4. The germline CDR1 and CDR2 sequences are MGHRA and YSYEKL. CDR3 protein: CASSHLDRGLYEQYF. The DNA for the CDR3 is TGCGCCAGCAGCCATTTGGACAGGGGGCTCTACGAGCAGTACTTC.